These T cell receptor beta chains were read from a single sample in a study of response to subunit inactivated influenza vaccine. From the RT-PCR reads, TCRdb called clonotypes with MiXCR, one entry per CDR3 protein. The table includes some 500,000 distinct CDR3 sequences, more than 15% detected once. The sample in question was CD4+ T cells sorted from PBMCs, obtained roughly 24 months after vaccination. Receptors were obtained from a man between 45 and 75 years old who received an inactivated influenza vaccine. Each CDR3 is given with its conserved first and last residue. A D gene is named only where the DNA matches it firmly. Rows give clone size only sometimes, using once, few, many, or a class for an expanded clone.

clone_size,d_call,v_call,j_call,cdr3_aa,cdr3_nt
NA,NA,TRBV7-2,TRBJ1-4,CASSLGGGAEKLFF,TGTGCCAGCAGCTTAGGTGGGGGCGCAGAAAAACTGTTTTTT
few,TRBD1,TRBV12-3/TRBV12-4,TRBJ1-2,CAVGGGVVYGYTF,TGTGCCGTAGGAGGGGGCGTCGTCTATGGCTACACCTTC
NA,TRBD1,TRBV7-2,TRBJ1-1,CASSYTGEISFF,TGTGCCAGCAGCTATACAGGGGAAATCTCTTTCTTT
NA,NA,TRBV28,TRBJ1-5,CASSSAGKGQPQHF,TGTGCCAGCAGTTCTGCAGGGAAAGGACAGCCCCAGCATTTT
NA,TRBD1,TRBV30,TRBJ2-1,CAWGTGSYNEQFF,TGTGCCTGGGGGACAGGGTCCTACAATGAGCAGTTCTTC
NA,NA,TRBV12-3/TRBV12-4,TRBJ1-1,CASSSGAENTEAFF,TGTGCCAGCAGTTCCGGGGCGGAGAACACTGAAGCTTTCTTT
NA,TRBD2,TRBV20-1,TRBJ2-3,CSAGGLAGSTDTQYF,TGCAGTGCTGGGGGACTAGCGGGAAGCACAGATACGCAGTATTTT
many,TRBD2,TRBV7-2,TRBJ2-2,CASSLGLIGGELFF,TGTGCCAGCAGCTTGGGACTAATCGGCGGGGAGCTGTTTTTT
NA,TRBD1,TRBV20-1,TRBJ2-1,CSATRGWGNEQFF,TGCAGTGCTACCAGGGGGTGGGGCAATGAGCAGTTCTTC
few,TRBD1,TRBV27,TRBJ1-6,CASRTGLPGQLDNSPLHF,TGTGCCAGCAGGACGGGTTTACCGGGACAGCTAGATAATTCACCCCTCCACTTT
NA,NA,TRBV20-1,TRBJ2-1,CSGAGPSINEQFF,TGCAGTGGGGCGGGACCCTCCATCAATGAGCAGTTCTTC
NA,NA,TRBV24-1,TRBJ2-1,CATQGVGYNEQFF,TGTGCCACCCAGGGTGTGGGTTACAATGAGCAGTTCTTC
NA,NA,TRBV19,TRBJ2-3,CASSTAGHRTDTQYF,TGTGCCAGTAGTACGGCAGGGCATAGGACAGATACGCAGTATTTT
NA,NA,TRBV20-1,TRBJ2-1,CSATQPQGRNEQFF,TGCAGTGCTACCCAACCCCAAGGAAGGAATGAGCAGTTCTTC
few,TRBD1,TRBV12-3/TRBV12-4,TRBJ2-7,CASTPGQGYEQYF,TGTGCCAGCACCCCGGGACAGGGCTACGAGCAGTACTTC
NA,TRBD2,TRBV20-1,TRBJ2-1,CSANKREPLPYPHNEQFF,TGCAGTGCTAACAAGCGGGAGCCGCTACCCTACCCCCACAATGAGCAGTTCTTC
NA,NA,TRBV7-2,TRBJ2-7,CASSFVIGIPRSEQYF,TGTGCCAGCAGCTTCGTCATAGGGATCCCCCGATCCGAGCAGTACTTC
few,NA,TRBV9,TRBJ2-1,CASSPQGLRYDEQFF,TGTGCCAGCAGCCCCCAAGGACTAAGGTATGATGAGCAGTTCTTC
once,NA,TRBV5-1,TRBJ2-6,CASSFGPLSGANVLTF,TGCGCCAGCAGCTTCGGACCCCTCTCTGGGGCCAACGTCCTGACTTTC
NA,NA,TRBV20-1,TRBJ1-2,CSARRQGRSYGYTF,TGCAGTGCTAGGCGGCAGGGGCGAAGCTATGGCTACACCTTC
few,TRBD1,TRBV5-6,TRBJ1-2,CASSRPGQGAGYTF,TGTGCCAGCAGCCGCCCGGGACAGGGGGCCGGCTACACCTTC
few,NA,TRBV7-2,TRBJ2-4,CASSLTDFSKNIQYF,TGTGCCAGCAGCTTAACGGATTTCTCCAAAAACATTCAGTACTTC
NA,TRBD2,TRBV20-1,TRBJ2-5,CSAVLAGGETQYF,TGCAGTGCTGTACTTGCGGGAGGAGAGACCCAGTACTTC
many,NA,TRBV12-3/TRBV12-4,TRBJ1-2,CASSPRQASRGYTF,TGTGCCAGCAGTCCCCGACAGGCATCTCGGGGCTACACCTTC
NA,NA,TRBV10-3,TRBJ2-3,CATRQLIDTQYF,TGTGCCACTAGACAGCTCATAGATACGCAGTATTTT
few,TRBD2,TRBV11-2,TRBJ2-1,CASSRRTSGIANEQFF,TGTGCCAGCAGCCGACGGACTAGCGGGATTGCGAATGAGCAGTTCTTC
many,NA,TRBV5-1,TRBJ2-2,CASSRRAGAANTGELFF,TGCGCCAGCAGCCGGAGGGCCGGAGCGGCGAACACCGGGGAGCTGTTTTTT
NA,NA,TRBV12-3/TRBV12-4,TRBJ1-6,CASSFRENSPLHF,TGTGCCAGCAGTTTTCGTGAGAATTCACCCCTCCACTTT
few,TRBD1,TRBV9,TRBJ2-7,CASSVRQGFTYEQYF,TGTGCCAGCAGCGTTAGACAGGGCTTTACCTACGAGCAGTACTTC
NA,NA,TRBV18,TRBJ2-6,CASSPGVSPSGANVLTF,TGTGCCAGCTCACCTGGTGTCAGCCCCTCTGGGGCCAACGTCCTGACTTTC
many,NA,TRBV5-1,TRBJ1-1,CASRSDTEAFF,TGCGCCAGCAGATCAGACACTGAAGCTTTCTTT
few,NA,TRBV24-1,TRBJ2-5,CATSDPRISETQYF,TGTGCCACCAGTGATCCCAGGATATCAGAGACCCAGTACTTC
NA,TRBD1,TRBV7-8,TRBJ1-2,CASSTRGGGINYGYTF,TGTGCCAGCAGCACCCGGGGAGGGGGCATCAACTATGGCTACACCTTC
NA,NA,TRBV7-2,TRBJ2-7,CASSRGLTRYEQYF,TGTGCCAGCAGCCGAGGACTGACCCGCTACGAGCAGTACTTC
NA,NA,TRBV11-2,TRBJ1-3,CASSLGYENTIYF,TGTGCCAGCAGCTTAGGTTACGAAAACACCATATATTTT
few,TRBD2,TRBV5-1,TRBJ2-2,CASSLETSVTNTGELFF,TGCGCCAGCAGCTTGGAGACTAGCGTAACAAACACCGGGGAGCTGTTTTTT
NA,NA,TRBV6-1,TRBJ1-6,CASSEARRNSPLHF,TGTGCCAGCAGTGAAGCACGGAGGAATTCACCCCTCCACTTT
few,NA,TRBV5-1,TRBJ2-7,CASSSMGEQYF,TGCGCCAGCAGCTCTATGGGGGAGCAGTACTTC
few,NA,TRBV7-2,TRBJ1-2,CASSLELGPRGYTF,TGTGCCAGCAGCTTAGAGTTGGGGCCTCGAGGCTACACCTTC
many,NA,TRBV12-3/TRBV12-4,TRBJ2-1,CASRSAGLEQFF,TGTGCCAGCAGGTCTGCGGGACTTGAGCAGTTCTTC
NA,NA,TRBV10-3,TRBJ2-3,CAISRSEDTQYF,TGTGCCATCAGTCGCTCGGAAGATACGCAGTATTTT
many,TRBD2,TRBV28,TRBJ2-7,CASSLSSGSWNEQYF,TGTGCCAGCAGTTTATCCAGCGGGAGTTGGAACGAGCAGTACTTC
few,NA,TRBV20-1,TRBJ2-3,CSGATDTQYF,TGCAGTGGAGCCACAGATACGCAGTATTTT
NA,TRBD1,TRBV6-1,TRBJ2-1,CASIGTGGSNEQFF,TGTGCCAGCATTGGGACAGGGGGCAGCAATGAGCAGTTCTTC
NA,NA,TRBV28,TRBJ1-5,CASSGGGNNQPQHF,TGTGCCAGCAGTGGGGGGGGCAACAATCAGCCCCAGCATTTT
few,NA,TRBV20-1,TRBJ2-7,CSARENRLVQEQYF,TGCAGTGCTAGAGAAAACCGACTAGTTCAGGAGCAGTACTTC
many,TRBD2,TRBV12-3/TRBV12-4,TRBJ2-1,CASSLAGPYNEQFF,TGTGCCAGCTCACTAGCGGGACCATACAATGAGCAGTTCTTC
NA,TRBD1,TRBV5-6,TRBJ1-3,CASSSPGQKAGNTIYF,TGTGCCAGCAGCTCCCCGGGACAGAAAGCTGGAAACACCATATATTTT
few,NA,TRBV4-1,TRBJ1-5,CASSQTSQVSNQPQHF,TGCGCCAGCAGCCAAACCAGCCAGGTTAGCAATCAGCCCCAGCATTTT
NA,TRBD2,TRBV7-9,TRBJ2-3,CASSQQILAATQYF,TGTGCCAGCAGCCAACAAATACTAGCGGCTACGCAGTATTTT
NA,NA,TRBV11-1,TRBJ1-2,CASSFSGQGVPGGYGYTF,TGTGCCAGCAGCTTTTCGGGGCAAGGAGTACCCGGTGGCTATGGCTACACCTTC
few,NA,TRBV18,TRBJ1-5,CASSPTIDQPQHF,TGTGCCAGCTCACCAACTATAGATCAGCCCCAGCATTTT
NA,NA,TRBV5-5,TRBJ1-5,CASSLGVGNQPQHF,TGTGCCAGCAGCTTGGGGGTAGGCAATCAGCCCCAGCATTTT
once,TRBD1,TRBV28,TRBJ2-7,CASSLPLRGPGNEQYF,TGTGCCAGCAGTTTGCCCCTGAGGGGGCCGGGTAACGAGCAGTACTTC
NA,NA,TRBV4-3,TRBJ1-2,CASSQDGQNYGYTF,TGCGCCAGCAGCCAAGACGGACAGAACTATGGCTACACCTTC
many,TRBD1,TRBV28,TRBJ1-2,CASSLTGTGRDSF,TGTGCCAGCAGCCTTACCGGGACAGGGAGGGATAGCTTC
NA,NA,TRBV25-1,TRBJ2-7,CASSPDRESYEQYF,TGTGCCAGCAGCCCGGATAGGGAAAGCTACGAGCAGTACTTC
NA,NA,TRBV27,TRBJ1-1,CASRNTGLLMNIEAFF,TGTGCCAGCAGAAACACAGGACTCCTCATGAACATTGAAGCTTTCTTT
few,NA,TRBV7-6,TRBJ2-7,CASSSGSGSQYEQYF,TGTGCCAGCAGCTCCGGCTCCGGGAGCCAATACGAGCAGTACTTC
NA,TRBD1,TRBV28,TRBJ1-5,CASKQGTGHQPQHF,TGTGCCAGCAAACAAGGGACAGGGCATCAGCCCCAGCATTTT